The TCR beta chain described here comes from a study of blood T cell repertoires in COVID-19. CDR3 length equals 14 residues. The J segment lost 8 bases and the V segment lost 4 bases, leaving 10 bases of the junction unmatched. CDR1 is SNHLY and CDR2 is FYNNEI in the germline V gene. Profiling relied on immunoSEQ multiplex PCR, and the TCRdb table lists in-frame clones only, not all of them. Counted here are 150,000 or so clones, roughly 90% occurring once; the ten biggest clones make up approximately 1.2%. This clone occurred once. Participant-given clinical history determined each cohort assignment.

The sequence was collected from a woman aged 25 to 39 with acute COVID-19. V usage is TRBV2 and J usage is TRBJ1-2; TRBD1 aligns across 7 bases. Sequencing input: PBMCs or T cells enriched from blood (not recorded which). The CDR3 is CASSGLDRVGGYTF. The CDR3 DNA follows: TGTGCCAGCAGTGGGCTAGACAGGGTGGGCGGCTACACCTTC.